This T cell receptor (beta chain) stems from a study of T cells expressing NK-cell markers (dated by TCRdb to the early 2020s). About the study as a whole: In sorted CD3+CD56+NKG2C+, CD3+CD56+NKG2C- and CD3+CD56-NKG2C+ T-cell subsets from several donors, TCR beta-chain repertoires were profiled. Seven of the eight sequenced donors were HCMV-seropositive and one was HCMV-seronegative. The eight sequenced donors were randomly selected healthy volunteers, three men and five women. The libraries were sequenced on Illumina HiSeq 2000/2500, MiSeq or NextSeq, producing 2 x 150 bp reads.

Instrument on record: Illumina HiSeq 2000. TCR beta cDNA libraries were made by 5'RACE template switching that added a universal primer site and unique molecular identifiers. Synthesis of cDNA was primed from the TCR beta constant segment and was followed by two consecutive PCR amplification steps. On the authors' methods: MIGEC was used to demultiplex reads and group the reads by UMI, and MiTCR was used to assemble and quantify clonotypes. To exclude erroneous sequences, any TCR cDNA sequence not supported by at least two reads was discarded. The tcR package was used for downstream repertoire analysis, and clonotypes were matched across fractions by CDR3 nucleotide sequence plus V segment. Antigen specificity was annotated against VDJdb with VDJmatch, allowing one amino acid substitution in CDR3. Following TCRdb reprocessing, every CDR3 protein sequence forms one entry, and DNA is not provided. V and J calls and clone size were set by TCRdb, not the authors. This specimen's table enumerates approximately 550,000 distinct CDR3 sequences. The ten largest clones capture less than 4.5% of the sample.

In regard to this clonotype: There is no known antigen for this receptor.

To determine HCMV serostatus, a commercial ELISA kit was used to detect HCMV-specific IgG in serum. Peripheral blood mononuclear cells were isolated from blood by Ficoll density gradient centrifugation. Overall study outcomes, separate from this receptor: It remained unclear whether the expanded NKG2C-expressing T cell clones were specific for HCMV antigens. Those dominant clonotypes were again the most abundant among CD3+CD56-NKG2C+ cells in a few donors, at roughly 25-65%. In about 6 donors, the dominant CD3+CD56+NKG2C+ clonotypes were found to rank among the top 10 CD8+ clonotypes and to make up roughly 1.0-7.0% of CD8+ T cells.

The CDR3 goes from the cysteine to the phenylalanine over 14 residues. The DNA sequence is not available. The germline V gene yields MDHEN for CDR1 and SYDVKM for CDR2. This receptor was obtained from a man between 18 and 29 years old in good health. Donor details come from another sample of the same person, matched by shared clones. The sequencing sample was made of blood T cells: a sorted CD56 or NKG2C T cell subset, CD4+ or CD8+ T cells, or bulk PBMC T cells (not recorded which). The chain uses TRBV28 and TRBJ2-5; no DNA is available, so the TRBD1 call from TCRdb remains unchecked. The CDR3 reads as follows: CASSPRDRLETQYF.